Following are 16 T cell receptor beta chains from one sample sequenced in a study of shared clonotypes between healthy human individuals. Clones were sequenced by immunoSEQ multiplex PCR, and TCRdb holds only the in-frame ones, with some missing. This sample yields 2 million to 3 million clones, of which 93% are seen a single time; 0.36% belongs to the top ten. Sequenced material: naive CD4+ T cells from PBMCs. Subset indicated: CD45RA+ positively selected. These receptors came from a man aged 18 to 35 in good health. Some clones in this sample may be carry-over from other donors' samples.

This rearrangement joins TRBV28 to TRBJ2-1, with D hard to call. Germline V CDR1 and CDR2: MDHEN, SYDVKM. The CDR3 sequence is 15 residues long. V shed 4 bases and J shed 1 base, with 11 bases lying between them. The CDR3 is CASSWSSVSYNEQFF. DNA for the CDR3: TGTGCCAGCAGTTGGAGTTCGGTTTCCTACAATGAGCAGTTCTTC.

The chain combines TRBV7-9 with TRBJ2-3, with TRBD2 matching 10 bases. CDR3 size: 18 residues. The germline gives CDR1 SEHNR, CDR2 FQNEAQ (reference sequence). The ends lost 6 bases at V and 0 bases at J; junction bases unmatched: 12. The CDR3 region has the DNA TGTGCCAGCAGTCCCGGGACTAGCGCCGTCTCAAGCACAGATACGCAGTATTTT. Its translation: CASSPGTSAVSSTDTQYF.

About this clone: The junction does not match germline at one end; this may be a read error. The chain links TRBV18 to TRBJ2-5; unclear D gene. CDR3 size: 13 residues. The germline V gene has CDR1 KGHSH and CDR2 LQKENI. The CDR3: CASSSALDGIRHF. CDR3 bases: TGTGCCAGCTCTTCAGCCCTGGACGGTATCAGACACTTC.

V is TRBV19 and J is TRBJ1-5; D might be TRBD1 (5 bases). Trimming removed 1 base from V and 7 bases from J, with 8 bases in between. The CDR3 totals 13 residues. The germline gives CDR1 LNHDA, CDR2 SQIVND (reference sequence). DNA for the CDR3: TGTGCCAGTAGTATAGCCCACAGGCAGCCCCAGCATTTT. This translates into CASSIAHRQPQHF.

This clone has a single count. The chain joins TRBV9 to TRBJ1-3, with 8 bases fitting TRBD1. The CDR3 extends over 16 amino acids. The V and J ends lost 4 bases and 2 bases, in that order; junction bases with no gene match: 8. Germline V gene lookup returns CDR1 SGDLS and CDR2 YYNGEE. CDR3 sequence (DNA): TGTGCCAGCAGCTTTTACCAGGGGGCGGCTGGAAACACCATATATTTT. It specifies CASSFYQGAAGNTIYF.

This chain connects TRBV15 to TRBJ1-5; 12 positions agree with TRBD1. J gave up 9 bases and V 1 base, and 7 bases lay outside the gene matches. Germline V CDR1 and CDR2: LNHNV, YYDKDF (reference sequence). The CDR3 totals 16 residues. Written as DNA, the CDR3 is TGTGCCACCAGCAGAGGAGGGACAGGGGGCCTTGGGCCCCAGCATTTT. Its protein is CATSRGGTGGLGPQHF.

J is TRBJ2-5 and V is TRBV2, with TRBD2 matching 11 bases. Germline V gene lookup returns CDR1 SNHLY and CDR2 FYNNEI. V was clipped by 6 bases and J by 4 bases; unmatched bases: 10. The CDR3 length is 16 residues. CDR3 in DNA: TGTGCCAGCAGGGCCGAAGTAGCGGGAGGGACAGAGACCCAGTACTTC. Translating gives CASRAEVAGGTETQYF.

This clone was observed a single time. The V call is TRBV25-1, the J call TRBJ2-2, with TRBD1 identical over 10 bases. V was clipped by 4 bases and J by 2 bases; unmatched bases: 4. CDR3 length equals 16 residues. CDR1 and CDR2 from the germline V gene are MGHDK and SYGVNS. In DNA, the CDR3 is TGTGCCAGCAGTGTCGGGACAGGGGTCAACACCGGGGAGCTGTTTTTT. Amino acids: CASSVGTGVNTGELFF.

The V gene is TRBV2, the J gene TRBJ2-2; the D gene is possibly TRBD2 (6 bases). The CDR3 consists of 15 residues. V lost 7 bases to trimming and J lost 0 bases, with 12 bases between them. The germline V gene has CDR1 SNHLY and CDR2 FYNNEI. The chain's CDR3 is CASTVAAPNTGELFF. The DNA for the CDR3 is TGTGCCAGCACCGTAGCGGCCCCGAACACCGGGGAGCTGTTTTTT.

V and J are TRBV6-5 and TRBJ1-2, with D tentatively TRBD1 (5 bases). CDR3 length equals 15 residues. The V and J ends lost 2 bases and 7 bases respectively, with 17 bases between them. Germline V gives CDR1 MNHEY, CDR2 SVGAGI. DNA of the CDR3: TGTGCCAGCAGTTACCCGTACAGGCCCGCGGGTGGCTACACCTTC. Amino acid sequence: CASSYPYRPAGGYTF.

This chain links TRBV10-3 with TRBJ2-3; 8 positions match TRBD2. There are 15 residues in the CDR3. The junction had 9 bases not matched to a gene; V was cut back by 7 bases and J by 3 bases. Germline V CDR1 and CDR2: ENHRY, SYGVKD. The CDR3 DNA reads TGTGCCATCACAAGCGGGAGAGGCAGTACAGATACGCAGTATTTT. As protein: CAITSGRGSTDTQYF.

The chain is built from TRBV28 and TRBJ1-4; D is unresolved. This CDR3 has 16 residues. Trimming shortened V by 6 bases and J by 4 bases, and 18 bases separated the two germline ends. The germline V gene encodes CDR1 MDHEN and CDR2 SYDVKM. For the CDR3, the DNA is TGTGCCAGCAGCCCTCGACGGAATCGGCATAATGAAAAACTGTTTTTT. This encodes CASSPRRNRHNEKLFF.

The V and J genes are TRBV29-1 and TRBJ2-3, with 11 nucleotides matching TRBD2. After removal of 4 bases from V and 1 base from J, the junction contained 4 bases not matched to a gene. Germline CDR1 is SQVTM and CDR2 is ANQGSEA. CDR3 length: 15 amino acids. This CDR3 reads CSVALTSGGTDTQYF. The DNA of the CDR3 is TGCAGCGTTGCACTGACTAGCGGGGGCACAGATACGCAGTATTTT.

Written as DNA, the CDR3 is TGCGCCAGCAGCCAAGATCCGTCGCGAATACTGTTTTTT. Translated, it gives CASSQDPSRILFF. The chain uses TRBV4-1 and TRBJ1-4; no definite D call. There are 13 residues in the CDR3. Germline V gene sequence: CDR1 MGHRA, CDR2 YSYEKL. Trimming took off 0 bases at V and 13 bases at J, with 12 bases between the two ends.

The CDR3 loop reads CASSPSGNSYEQYF. In nucleotides, the CDR3 is TGTGCCAGCAGTCCTAGCGGGAACTCCTACGAGCAGTACTTC. The J gene is TRBJ2-7, the V gene TRBV6-4, with 9 nucleotides matching TRBD2. The germline V gene has CDR1 MRHNA and CDR2 SNTAGT. V lost 5 bases to trimming and J lost 0 bases; unmatched junction nucleotides: 2. CDR3 length: 14 amino acids.

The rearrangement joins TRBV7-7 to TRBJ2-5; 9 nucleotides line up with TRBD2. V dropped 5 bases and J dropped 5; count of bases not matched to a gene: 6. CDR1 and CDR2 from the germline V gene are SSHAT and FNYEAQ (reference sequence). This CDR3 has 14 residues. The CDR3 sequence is CASSPLTSGETQYF. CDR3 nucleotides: TGTGCCAGCAGCCCACTCACTAGCGGGGAGACCCAGTACTTC.